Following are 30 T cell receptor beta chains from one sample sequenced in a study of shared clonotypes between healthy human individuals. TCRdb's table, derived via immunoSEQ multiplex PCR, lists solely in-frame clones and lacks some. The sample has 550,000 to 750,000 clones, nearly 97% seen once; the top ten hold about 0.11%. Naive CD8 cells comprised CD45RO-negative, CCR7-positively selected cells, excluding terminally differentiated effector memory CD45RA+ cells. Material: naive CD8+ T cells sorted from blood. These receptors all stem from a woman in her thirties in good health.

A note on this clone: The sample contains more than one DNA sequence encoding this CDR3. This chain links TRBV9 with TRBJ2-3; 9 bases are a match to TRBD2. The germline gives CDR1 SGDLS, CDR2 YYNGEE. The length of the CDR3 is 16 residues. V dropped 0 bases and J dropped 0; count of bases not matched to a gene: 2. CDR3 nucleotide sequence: TGTGCCAGCAGCGTAGGAACTAGCGGGAGCACAGATACGCAGTATTTT. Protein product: CASSVGTSGSTDTQYF.

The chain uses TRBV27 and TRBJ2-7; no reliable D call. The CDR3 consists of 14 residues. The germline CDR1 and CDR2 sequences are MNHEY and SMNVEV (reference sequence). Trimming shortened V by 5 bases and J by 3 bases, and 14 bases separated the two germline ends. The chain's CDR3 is CASSPGLGDYEQYF. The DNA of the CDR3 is TGTGCCAGCAGTCCGGGTTTAGGAGACTACGAGCAGTACTTC.

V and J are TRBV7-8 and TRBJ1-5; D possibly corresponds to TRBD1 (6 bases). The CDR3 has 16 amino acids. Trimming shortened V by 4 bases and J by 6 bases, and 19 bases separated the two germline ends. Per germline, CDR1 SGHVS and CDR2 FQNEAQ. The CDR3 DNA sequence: TGTGCCAGCAGCTCACAGGGTCGCGATGGATTTCAGCCCCAGCATTTT. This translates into CASSSQGRDGFQPQHF.

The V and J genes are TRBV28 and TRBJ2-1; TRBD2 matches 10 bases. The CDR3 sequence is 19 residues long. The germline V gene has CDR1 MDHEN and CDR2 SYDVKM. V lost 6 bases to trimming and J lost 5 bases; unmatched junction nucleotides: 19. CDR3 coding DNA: TGTGCCAGCAGGATTTCAATTTTAGCGGGAGGAACGCACGACAATGAGCAGTTCTTC. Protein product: CASRISILAGGTHDNEQFF.

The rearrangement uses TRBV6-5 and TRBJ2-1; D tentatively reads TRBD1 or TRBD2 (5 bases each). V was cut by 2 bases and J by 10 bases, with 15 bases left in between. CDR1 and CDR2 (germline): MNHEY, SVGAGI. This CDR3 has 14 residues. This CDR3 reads CASSYGDPPGEQFF. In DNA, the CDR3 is TGTGCCAGCAGTTACGGGGACCCCCCGGGGGAGCAGTTCTTC.

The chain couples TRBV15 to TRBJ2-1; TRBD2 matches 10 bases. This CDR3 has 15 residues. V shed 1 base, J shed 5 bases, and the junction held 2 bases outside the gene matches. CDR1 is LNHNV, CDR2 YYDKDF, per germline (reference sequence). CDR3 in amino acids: CATSRVTSGNNEQFF. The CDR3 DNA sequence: TGTGCCACCAGCAGAGTTACTAGCGGGAACAATGAGCAGTTCTTC.

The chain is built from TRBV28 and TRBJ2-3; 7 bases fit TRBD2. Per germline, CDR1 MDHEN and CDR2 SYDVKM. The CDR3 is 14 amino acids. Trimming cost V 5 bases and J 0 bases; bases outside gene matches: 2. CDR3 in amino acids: CASSISGSTDTQYF. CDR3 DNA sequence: TGTGCCAGCAGTATTAGCGGGAGCACAGATACGCAGTATTTT.

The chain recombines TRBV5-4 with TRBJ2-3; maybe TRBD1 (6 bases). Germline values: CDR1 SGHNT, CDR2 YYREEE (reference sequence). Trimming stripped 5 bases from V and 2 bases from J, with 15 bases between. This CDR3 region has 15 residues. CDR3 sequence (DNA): TGTGCCAGCAGGAAACAGGGTCTCAACACAGATACGCAGTATTTT. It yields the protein CASRKQGLNTDTQYF.

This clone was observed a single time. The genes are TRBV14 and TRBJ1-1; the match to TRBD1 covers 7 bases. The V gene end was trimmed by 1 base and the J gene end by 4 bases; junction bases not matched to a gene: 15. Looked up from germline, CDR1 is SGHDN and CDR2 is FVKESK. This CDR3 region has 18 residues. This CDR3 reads CASSQVGGTVGRFTEAFF. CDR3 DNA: TGTGCCAGCAGCCAAGTGGGCGGGACAGTTGGTAGGTTCACTGAAGCTTTCTTT.

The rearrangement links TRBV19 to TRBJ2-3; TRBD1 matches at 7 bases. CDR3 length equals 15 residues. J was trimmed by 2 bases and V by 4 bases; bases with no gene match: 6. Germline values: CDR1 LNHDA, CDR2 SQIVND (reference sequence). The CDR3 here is CASSTKRGHTDTQYF. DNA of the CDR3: TGTGCCAGTAGTACGAAGAGGGGGCACACAGATACGCAGTATTTT.

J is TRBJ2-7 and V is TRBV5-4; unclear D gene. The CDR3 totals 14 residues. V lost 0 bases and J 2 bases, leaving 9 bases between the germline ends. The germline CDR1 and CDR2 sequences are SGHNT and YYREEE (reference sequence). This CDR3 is CASSLDGYPYEQYF. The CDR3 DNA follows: TGTGCCAGCAGCTTGGACGGGTATCCCTACGAGCAGTACTTC. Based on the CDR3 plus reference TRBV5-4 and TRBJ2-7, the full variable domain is ETGVTQSPTHLIKTRGQQVTLRCSSQSGHNTVSWYQQALGQGPQFIFQYYREEENGRGNFPPRFSGLQFPNYSSELNVNALELDDSALYLCASSLDGYPYEQYFGPGTRLTVT.

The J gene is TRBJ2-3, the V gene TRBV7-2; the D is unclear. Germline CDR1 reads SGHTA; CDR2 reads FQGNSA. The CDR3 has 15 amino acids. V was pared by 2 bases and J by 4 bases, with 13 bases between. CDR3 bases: TGTGCCAGCAGCTTAAGGAGATCGTCGTCAGATACGCAGTATTTT. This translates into CASSLRRSSSDTQYF.

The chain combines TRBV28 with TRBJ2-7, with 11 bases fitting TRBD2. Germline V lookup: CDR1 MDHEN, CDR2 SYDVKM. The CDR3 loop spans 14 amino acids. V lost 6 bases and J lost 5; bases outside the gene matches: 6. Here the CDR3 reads CASRIAGGPDEQYF. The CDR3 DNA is TGTGCCAGCAGGATAGCGGGAGGGCCCGACGAGCAGTACTTC.

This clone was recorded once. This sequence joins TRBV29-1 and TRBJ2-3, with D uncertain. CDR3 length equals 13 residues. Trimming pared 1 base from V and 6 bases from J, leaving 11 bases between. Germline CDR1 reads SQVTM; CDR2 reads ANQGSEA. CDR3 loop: CSVEGLGLDTQYF. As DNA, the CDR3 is TGCAGCGTTGAAGGTCTGGGTTTGGATACGCAGTATTTT.

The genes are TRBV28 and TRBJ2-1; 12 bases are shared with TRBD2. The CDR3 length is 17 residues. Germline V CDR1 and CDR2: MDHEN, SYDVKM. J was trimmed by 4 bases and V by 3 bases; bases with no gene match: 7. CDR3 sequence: CASSFPSGRAWYNEQFF. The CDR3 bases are TGTGCCAGCAGTTTCCCTAGCGGGAGGGCATGGTACAATGAGCAGTTCTTC.

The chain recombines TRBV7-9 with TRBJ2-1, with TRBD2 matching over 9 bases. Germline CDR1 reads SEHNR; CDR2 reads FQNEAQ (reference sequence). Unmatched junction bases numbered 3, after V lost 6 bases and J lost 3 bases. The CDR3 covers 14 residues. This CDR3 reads CASRREGFYNEQFF. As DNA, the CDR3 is TGTGCCAGCAGGCGGGAGGGATTCTACAATGAGCAGTTCTTC.

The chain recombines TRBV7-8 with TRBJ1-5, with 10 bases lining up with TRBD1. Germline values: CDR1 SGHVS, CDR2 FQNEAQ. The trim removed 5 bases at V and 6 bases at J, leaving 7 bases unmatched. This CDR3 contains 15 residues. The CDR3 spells CASSAGQGGIQPQHF. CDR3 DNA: TGTGCCAGCAGCGCCGGACAGGGGGGTATTCAGCCCCAGCATTTT.

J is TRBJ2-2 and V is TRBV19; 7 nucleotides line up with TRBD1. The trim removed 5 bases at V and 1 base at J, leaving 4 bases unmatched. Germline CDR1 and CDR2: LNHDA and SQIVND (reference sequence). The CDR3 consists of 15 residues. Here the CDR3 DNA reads TGTGCCAGTAGTTCCGGGACAGTGAACACCGGGGAGCTGTTTTTT. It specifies CASSSGTVNTGELFF.

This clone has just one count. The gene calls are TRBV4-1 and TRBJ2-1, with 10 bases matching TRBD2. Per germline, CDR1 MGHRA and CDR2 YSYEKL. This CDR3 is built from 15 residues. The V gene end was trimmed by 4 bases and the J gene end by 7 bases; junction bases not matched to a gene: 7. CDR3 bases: TGCGCCAGCAGCCTTCGACTAGCGGGCGCAAATGAGCAGTTCTTC. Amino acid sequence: CASSLRLAGANEQFF.

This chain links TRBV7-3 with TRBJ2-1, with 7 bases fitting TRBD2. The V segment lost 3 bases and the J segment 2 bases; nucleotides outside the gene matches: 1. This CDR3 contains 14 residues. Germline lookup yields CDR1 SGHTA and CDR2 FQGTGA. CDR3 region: CASSFGLAYNEQFF. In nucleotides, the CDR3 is TGTGCCAGCAGCTTCGGACTAGCCTACAATGAGCAGTTCTTC.

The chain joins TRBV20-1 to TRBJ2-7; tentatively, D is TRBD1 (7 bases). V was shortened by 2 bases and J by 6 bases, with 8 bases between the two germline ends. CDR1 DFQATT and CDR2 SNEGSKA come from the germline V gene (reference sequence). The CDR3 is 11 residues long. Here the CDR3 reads CSARQGGEQYF. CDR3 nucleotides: TGCAGTGCTAGACAGGGGGGCGAGCAGTACTTC.

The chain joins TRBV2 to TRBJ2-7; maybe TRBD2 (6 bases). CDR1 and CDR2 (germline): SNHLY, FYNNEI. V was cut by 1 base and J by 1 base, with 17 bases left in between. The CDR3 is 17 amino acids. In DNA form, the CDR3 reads TGTGCCAGCAGTGAAGTTAGCGGACTGGACGGTTCCTACGAGCAGTACTTC. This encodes CASSEVSGLDGSYEQYF.

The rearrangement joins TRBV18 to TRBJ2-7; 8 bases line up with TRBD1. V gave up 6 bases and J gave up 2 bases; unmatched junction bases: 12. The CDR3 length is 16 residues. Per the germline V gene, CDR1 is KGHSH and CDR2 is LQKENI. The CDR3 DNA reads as TGTGCCAGCTCGCATGTCTCAGGGGGCCCCACCTACGAGCAGTACTTC. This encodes CASSHVSGGPTYEQYF. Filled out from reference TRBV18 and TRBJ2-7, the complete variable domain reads NAGVMQNPRHLVRRRGQEARLRCSPMKGHSHVYWYRQLPEEGLKFMVYLQKENIIDESGMPKERFSAEFPKEGPSILRIQQVVRGDSAAYFCASSHVSGGPTYEQYFGPGTRLTVT.

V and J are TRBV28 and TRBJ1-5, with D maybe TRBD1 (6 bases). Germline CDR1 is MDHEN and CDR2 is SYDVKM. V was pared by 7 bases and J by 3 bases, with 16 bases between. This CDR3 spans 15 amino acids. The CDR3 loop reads CASKKDSTVNQPQHF. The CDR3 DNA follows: TGTGCCAGCAAAAAGGACAGTACTGTCAATCAGCCCCAGCATTTT.

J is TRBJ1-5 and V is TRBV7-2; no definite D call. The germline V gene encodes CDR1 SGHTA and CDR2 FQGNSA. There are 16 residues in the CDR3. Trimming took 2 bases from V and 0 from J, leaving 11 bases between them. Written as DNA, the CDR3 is TGTGCCAGCAGCTTACTACCGAGATATAGCAATCAGCCCCAGCATTTT. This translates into CASSLLPRYSNQPQHF.

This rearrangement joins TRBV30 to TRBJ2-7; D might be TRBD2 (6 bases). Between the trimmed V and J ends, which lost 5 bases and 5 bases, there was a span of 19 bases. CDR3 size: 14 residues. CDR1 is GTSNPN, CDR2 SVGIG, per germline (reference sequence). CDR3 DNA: TGTGCCTGGGACGCGCGGGGCCTCCGGGACGAGCAGTACTTC. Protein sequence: CAWDARGLRDEQYF.

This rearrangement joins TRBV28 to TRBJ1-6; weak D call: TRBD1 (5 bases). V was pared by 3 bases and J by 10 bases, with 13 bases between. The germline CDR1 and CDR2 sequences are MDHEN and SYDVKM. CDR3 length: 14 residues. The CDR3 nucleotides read TGTGCCAGCAGTTTGCGGCAGGGTGGCTCACCCCTCCACTTT. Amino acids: CASSLRQGGSPLHF.

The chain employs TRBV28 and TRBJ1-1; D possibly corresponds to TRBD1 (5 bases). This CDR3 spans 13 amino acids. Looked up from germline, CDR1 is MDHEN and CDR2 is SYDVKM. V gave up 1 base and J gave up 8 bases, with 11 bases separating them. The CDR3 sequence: CASSLYRGNEAFF. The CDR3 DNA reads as TGTGCCAGCAGTTTATATCGGGGGAACGAAGCTTTCTTT.

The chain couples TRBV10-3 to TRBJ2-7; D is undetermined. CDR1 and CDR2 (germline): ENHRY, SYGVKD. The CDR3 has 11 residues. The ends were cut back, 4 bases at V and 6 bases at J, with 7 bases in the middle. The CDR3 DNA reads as TGTGCCATCAGTGGCTCGGGCGAGCAGTACTTC. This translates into CAISGSGEQYF.

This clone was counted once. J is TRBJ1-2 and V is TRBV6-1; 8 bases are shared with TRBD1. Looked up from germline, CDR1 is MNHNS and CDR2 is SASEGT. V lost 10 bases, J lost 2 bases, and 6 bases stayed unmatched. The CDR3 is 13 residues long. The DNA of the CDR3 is TGTGCCACCTATTGGACAGGGAACTATGGCTACACCTTC. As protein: CATYWTGNYGYTF.